This paragraph covers one T cell receptor (beta chain) sequence. The source of the sample is a study of shared clonotypes between healthy human individuals. Profiling relied on immunoSEQ multiplex PCR, and the TCRdb table lists in-frame clones only, not all of them. The sample lists roughly 2.2 million clones, 80% to 95% seen once, with 0.3% to 0.4% in the top ten. The V and J ends lost 4 bases and 2 bases respectively, with 4 bases between them. This CDR3 contains 12 residues. From germline, CDR1 is MNHNY and CDR2 SVGAGI (reference sequence). The rearrangement joins TRBV6-6 to TRBJ2-3, with unresolved D. This TCR derives from a man younger than 35 in good health. Some clones in this sample may be carry-over from other donors' samples. Sequenced: naive CD4+ T cells from PBMCs. Subset noted: CD45RA+ positively selected. This CDR3 reads CASSSITDTQYF. The CDR3 DNA reads TGTGCCAGCAGTTCTATCACAGATACGCAGTATTTT.